A single sample gave rise to the 27 T cell receptor beta chains below, sequenced in a study of cytomegalovirus exposure and HLA in healthy donors. PCR primers comprised 60 Vbeta and 13 Jbeta primers. TCRdb keeps only in-frame clones here, not all; method: immunoSEQ multiplex PCR. The sample holds fewer than 110,000 clones, under 85% seen once. The sequenced sample consisted of PBMCs. The receptors derive from a man aged 35-49 years in good health and CMV-seronegative.

This chain connects TRBV7-2 to TRBJ1-6; 9 nucleotides align to TRBD1. Trimming removed 5 bases from V and 0 bases from J; junction bases left unmatched: 2. CDR1 is SGHTA and CDR2 is FQGNSA in the germline V gene. The CDR3 has 16 residues. The CDR3 loop is CASSADRGSYNSPLHF. CDR3 bases: TGTGCCAGCAGCGCGGACAGGGGCTCCTATAATTCACCCCTCCACTTT.

The chain employs TRBV5-1 and TRBJ2-1; 8 bases align to TRBD1. The CDR3 has 16 residues. Germline CDR1 is SGHRS and CDR2 is YFSETQ. V shed 1 base and J 8 bases; nucleotides not matched to a gene: 11. The CDR3 loop is CASSLRAGGVRDEQFF. The CDR3 DNA is TGCGCCAGCAGCTTGCGTGCAGGGGGCGTTCGGGATGAGCAGTTCTTC. The full variable domain, rest sourced from reference TRBV5-1 and TRBJ2-1, is KAGVTQTPRYLIKTRGQQVTLSCSPISGHRSVSWYQQTPGQGLQFLFEYFSETQRNKGNFPGRFSGRQFSNSRSEMNVSTLELGDSALYLCASSLRAGGVRDEQFFGPGTRLTVL.

V gene TRBV10-3 combines with J gene TRBJ2-5; D perhaps matches TRBD1 (7 bases). The V end was cut by 2 bases, the J end by 5 bases, with 15 bases between. Germline loops: CDR1 ENHRY, CDR2 SYGVKD. CDR3 length: 15 residues. This CDR3 is CAISEAKQGRETQYF. The CDR3 nucleotides read TGTGCCATCAGTGAGGCGAAACAGGGGAGGGAGACCCAGTACTTC.

This rearrangement joins TRBV19 to TRBJ1-2; D perhaps matches TRBD1 (5 bases). Germline-derived CDR1 and CDR2 are LNHDA and SQIVND (reference sequence). Trimming removed 5 bases at V and 4 bases at J, with 17 bases between. This CDR3 has 15 residues. The CDR3 DNA reads TGTGCCAGTAGTGGGGGGAGCCGGCGGGGCTATGGCTACACCTTC. The encoded protein is CASSGGSRRGYGYTF.

J is TRBJ1-3 and V is TRBV5-6; 7 bases are shared with TRBD1. The CDR3 is 14 amino acids. V lost 2 bases to trimming and J lost 7 bases; unmatched junction nucleotides: 6. Germline V gene lookup returns CDR1 SGHDT and CDR2 YYEEEE. The CDR3 DNA sequence: TGTGCCAGCAGCTTAGGCAGGGGGTTGAACACCATATATTTT. Protein product: CASSLGRGLNTIYF.

The J gene is TRBJ2-3, the V gene TRBV6-6; D might be TRBD2 (7 bases). The CDR3 runs to 16 residues. V shed 0 bases and J shed 6 bases, with 16 bases lying between them. The germline gives CDR1 MNHNY, CDR2 SVGAGI (reference sequence). CDR3 DNA sequence: TGTGCCAGCAGTTACTCGCTGGCGGGGGCCTCGGATACGCAGTATTTT. It encodes CASSYSLAGASDTQYF.

This rearrangement joins TRBV6-1 to TRBJ2-1; weak D call: TRBD1 (7 bases). Per the germline V gene, CDR1 is MNHNS and CDR2 is SASEGT. This CDR3 is built from 14 residues. The germline V and J ends were trimmed by 6 bases and 7 bases, with 16 bases remaining between them. This CDR3 reads CASSLPQGGNEQFF. The CDR3 DNA is TGTGCCAGCAGCCTACCCCAGGGGGGTAATGAGCAGTTCTTC.

In the case of this clone: An end of the junction does not agree with germline; a read error may underlie this. The chain carries TRBV7-9 and TRBJ1-2; D gene uncertain. The CDR3 has 13 residues. Germline V gene data show CDR1 as SEHNR and CDR2 as FQNEAQ (reference sequence). CDR3 amino acids: CSSSLVREDGYTF. In DNA, the CDR3 is TGTTCCAGCAGCTTAGTTAGGGAGGATGGCTACACCTTC.

The count of this clone is one. The chain recombines TRBV6-6 with TRBJ2-3; possible D gene TRBD2, 6 bases. Germline loops: CDR1 MNHNY, CDR2 SVGAGI (reference sequence). Trimming left V 6 bases short and J 4 bases short, with 11 bases between. CDR3 length equals 13 residues. The CDR3 bases are TGTGCCAGCAGGAGGGGAGGAGCAGATACGCAGTATTTT. It yields the protein CASRRGGADTQYF.

The genes are TRBV7-9 and TRBJ1-1; D possibly corresponds to TRBD1 (6 bases). The V gene's germline CDR1 is SEHNR and CDR2 FQNEAQ (reference sequence). The CDR3 loop spans 15 amino acids. Trimming pared 5 bases from V and 4 bases from J, leaving 17 bases between. The CDR3 region has the DNA TGTGCCAGCAGCCCCCTGCGGGGGGCGCGCACTGAAGCTTTCTTT. Amino acids: CASSPLRGARTEAFF.

This chain uses TRBV19 with TRBJ1-6, with 10 bases aligning to TRBD1. The V and J ends lost 3 bases and 3 bases, in that order; junction bases with no gene match: 2. Germline CDR1 is LNHDA and CDR2 is SQIVND (reference sequence). CDR3 length: 16 residues. CDR3 residues: CASSIGTGVYNSPLHF. The CDR3, as DNA: TGTGCCAGTAGTATCGGGACAGGGGTCTATAATTCACCCCTCCACTTT.

This sequence joins TRBV4-1 and TRBJ1-4, with D possibly TRBD1 on 5 matching bases. Germline assignment: CDR1 MGHRA and CDR2 YSYEKL. V was trimmed by 2 bases and J by 0 bases, leaving 13 bases between them. The CDR3 loop spans 17 amino acids. The CDR3 nucleotides read TGCGCCAGCAGCCAATCTGGGGCGCGTGCAACTAATGAAAAACTGTTTTTT. It encodes CASSQSGARATNEKLFF.

CDR3 protein: CASSLAATYQETQYF. In nucleotides, the CDR3 is TGTGCCAGCAGCTTAGCTGCGACTTACCAAGAGACCCAGTACTTC. The V gene is TRBV7-2, the J gene TRBJ2-5; no definite D call. Trimming cost V 0 bases and J 0 bases, with 8 bases left between them. The germline V gene encodes CDR1 SGHTA and CDR2 FQGNSA. This CDR3 spans 15 amino acids.

This chain connects TRBV7-9 to TRBJ1-1; D call uncertain. The CDR3 is 16 amino acids. CDR1 and CDR2 from the germline V gene are SEHNR and FQNEAQ (reference sequence). V gave up 5 bases and J gave up 1 base, with 17 bases separating them. The CDR3 bases are TGTGCCAGCAGCCCCCTTGGTCGTGGGCCGAACACTGAAGCTTTCTTT. Translation gives CASSPLGRGPNTEAFF.

The V gene is TRBV7-2, the J gene TRBJ2-1; weak D call: TRBD1 (5 bases). Trimming removed 3 bases at V and 0 bases at J, with 12 bases between. CDR1 and CDR2 from the germline V gene are SGHTA and FQGNSA. The CDR3 has 16 amino acids. This CDR3 reads CASSLDNRFSYNEQFF. Here the CDR3 DNA reads TGTGCCAGCAGCTTGGACAACCGGTTCTCCTACAATGAGCAGTTCTTC. The whole variable domain, remainder taken from reference TRBV7-2 and TRBJ2-1, is GAGVSQSPSNKVTEKGKDVELRCDPISGHTALYWYRQSLGQGLEFLIYFQGNSAPDKSGLPSDRFSAERTGGSVSTLTIQRTQQEDSAVYLCASSLDNRFSYNEQFFGPGTRLTVL.

The chain employs TRBV18 and TRBJ1-5; D gene unclear. Between the trimmed V and J ends, which lost 4 bases and 2 bases, there was a span of 9 bases. This CDR3 comprises 14 residues. Germline values: CDR1 KGHSH, CDR2 LQKENI. CDR3 bases: TGTGCCAGCTCACGCGGTTGGGGCAATCAGCCCCAGCATTTT. Protein sequence: CASSRGWGNQPQHF.

This clone has more than one count but fewer than ten. The chain has TRBV11-2 and TRBJ1-4; the match to TRBD1 covers 7 bases. This CDR3 spans 16 amino acids. Germline V gives CDR1 SGHAT, CDR2 FQNNGV. V shed 4 bases and J 1 base; nucleotides not matched to a gene: 6. DNA for the CDR3: TGTGCCAGCAGCTCCGAGGGGGCGATAACTAATGAAAAACTGTTTTTT. This sequence encodes CASSSEGAITNEKLFF.

The V call is TRBV11-3, the J call TRBJ2-1, with TRBD2 as a possible D gene (6 bases). Trimming cost V 5 bases and J 10 bases, with 12 bases left between them. The CDR3 sequence is 12 residues long. Germline lookup yields CDR1 SGHNT and CDR2 YENEEA. CDR3 sequence: CASSPGGGEQFF. In DNA, the CDR3 is TGTGCCAGCAGCCCAGGAGGAGGGGAGCAGTTCTTC.

As for this clone: This sample includes further DNA sequences coding for the same CDR3. The V gene is TRBV6-5, the J gene TRBJ1-1; perhaps TRBD1 as D (5 bases). The CDR3 consists of 13 residues. CDR1 and CDR2 (germline): MNHEY, SVGAGI. Trimming cost V 6 bases and J 1 base, with 9 bases left between them. For the CDR3, the DNA is TGTGCCAGCAGACCAAGGGGGAACACTGAAGCTTTCTTT. Amino acids: CASRPRGNTEAFF.

This sequence joins TRBV5-6 and TRBJ1-6, with D tentatively TRBD1 (6 bases). Germline lookup yields CDR1 SGHDT and CDR2 YYEEEE. The CDR3 is 14 amino acids. V was clipped by 4 bases and J by 6 bases, with 11 bases between them. The chain's CDR3 is CASSVTRGNSPLHF. The CDR3, as DNA: TGTGCCAGCAGCGTGACCAGGGGTAATTCACCCCTCCACTTT.

V and J are TRBV7-9 and TRBJ2-1; 10 nucleotides line up with TRBD2. CDR3 size: 14 residues. J was trimmed by 8 bases and V by 3 bases; bases with no gene match: 4. CDR1 is SEHNR and CDR2 is FQNEAQ in the germline V gene (reference sequence). CDR3 DNA: TGTGCCAGCAGCTTCAGCGGGGGGGCCGATGAGCAGTTCTTC. It codes for CASSFSGGADEQFF.

The V call is TRBV15, the J call TRBJ1-2, with D possibly matching TRBD1 (6 bases). Looked up from germline, CDR1 is LNHNV and CDR2 is YYDKDF (reference sequence). CDR3 length equals 15 residues. V gave up 0 bases and J gave up 2 bases, with 10 bases separating them. CDR3 amino acids: CATSRDRTGNYGYTF. In nucleotides, the CDR3 is TGTGCCACCAGCAGAGATCGCACAGGGAACTATGGCTACACCTTC. Full variable domain (remainder filled in from reference TRBV15 and TRBJ1-2): DAMVIQNPRYQVTQFGKPVTLSCSQTLNHNVMYWYQQKSSQAPKLLFHYYDKDFNNEADTPDNFQSRRPNTSFCFLDIRSPGLGDTAMYLCATSRDRTGNYGYTFGSGTRLTVV.

The chain combines TRBV5-1 with TRBJ2-1, with TRBD1 as a possible D gene (5 bases). This CDR3 has 17 residues. Germline CDR1 SGHRS, CDR2 YFSETQ. The V end lost 4 bases, the J end lost 4 bases, and 21 bases lay between the germline ends. CDR3 sequence: CASSLDRYSLQYNEQFF. The CDR3 nucleotides read TGCGCCAGCAGCCTCGACAGATATTCTCTCCAATACAATGAGCAGTTCTTC.

The table lists this clone with a few counts. The chain recombines TRBV27 with TRBJ1-2, with unresolved D. CDR3 length: 14 amino acids. Deletions cut 2 bases from V and 8 bases from J, with 15 bases between. Germline CDR1 reads MNHEY; CDR2 reads SMNVEV (reference sequence). The CDR3 sequence: CASSLNRQASGYTF. In DNA, the CDR3 is TGTGCCAGCAGTTTAAACCGTCAGGCGAGCGGCTACACCTTC.

This clone came up once. The genes are TRBV5-1 and TRBJ1-1; TRBD1 matches at 7 bases. Germline V gene lookup returns CDR1 SGHRS and CDR2 YFSETQ. The V and J ends lost 3 bases and 6 bases, in that order; junction bases with no gene match: 5. There are 13 residues in the CDR3. The CDR3 spells CASSWQGDAEAFF. The CDR3 region has the DNA TGCGCCAGCAGCTGGCAGGGGGACGCTGAAGCTTTCTTT.

V gene TRBV11-2 combines with J gene TRBJ1-3; D is unresolved. Trimming removed 0 bases at V and 0 bases at J, with 9 bases between. CDR1 is SGHAT, CDR2 FQNNGV, per germline. The CDR3 is 16 residues long. CDR3 residues: CASSLEVTRSGNTIYF. For the CDR3, the DNA is TGTGCCAGCAGCTTAGAAGTGACTCGCTCTGGAAACACCATATATTTT. Variable domain in full (rest from reference TRBV11-2 and TRBJ1-3): EAGVAQSPRYKIIEKRQSVAFWCNPISGHATLYWYQQILGQGPKLLIQFQNNGVVDDSQLPKDRFSAERLKGVDSTLKIQPAKLEDSAVYLCASSLEVTRSGNTIYFGEGSWLTVV.

CDR3 DNA: TGTGCCAGCAGCTTAGGGGCGACAGGGGGTCAGCCCCAGCATTTT. It is translated as CASSLGATGGQPQHF. The rearrangement joins TRBV7-4 to TRBJ1-5; 9 bases agree with TRBD1. V lost 1 base, J lost 6 bases, and 4 bases stayed unmatched. Germline V lookup: CDR1 SGHVT, CDR2 SQSDAQ. The CDR3 has 15 residues.